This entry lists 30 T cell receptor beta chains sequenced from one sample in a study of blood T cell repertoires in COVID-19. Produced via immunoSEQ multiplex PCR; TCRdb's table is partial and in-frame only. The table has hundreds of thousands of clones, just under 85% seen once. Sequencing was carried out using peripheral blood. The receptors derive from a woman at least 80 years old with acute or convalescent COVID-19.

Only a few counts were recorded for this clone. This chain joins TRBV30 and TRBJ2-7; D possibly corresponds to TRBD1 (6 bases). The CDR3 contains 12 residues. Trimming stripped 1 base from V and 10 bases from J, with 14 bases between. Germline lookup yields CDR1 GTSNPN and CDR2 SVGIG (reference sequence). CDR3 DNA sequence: TGTGCCTGGAGTGAAGCGCAGGGGCCCCAGTACTTC. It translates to CAWSEAQGPQYF.

CDR3 residues: CASSIGQTSSGNTIYF. DNA of the CDR3: TGCGCCAGCAGCATAGGACAGACAAGCTCTGGAAACACCATATATTTT. V gene TRBV5-1 combines with J gene TRBJ1-3, with a possible D match to TRBD1 (6 bases). The CDR3 spans 16 residues. Germline V gene data show CDR1 as SGHRS and CDR2 as YFSETQ. V was clipped by 4 bases and J by 0 bases, with 14 bases between them.

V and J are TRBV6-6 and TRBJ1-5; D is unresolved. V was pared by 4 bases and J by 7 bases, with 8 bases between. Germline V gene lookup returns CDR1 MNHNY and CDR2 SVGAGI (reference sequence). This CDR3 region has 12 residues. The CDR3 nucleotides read TGTGCCAGCAGTTCAGGAGGGCAGCCCCAGCATTTT. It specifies CASSSGGQPQHF.

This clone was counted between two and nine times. The CDR3 loop is CASSLGTLGQGGSGYTF. The CDR3 DNA reads TGTGCCAGCAGTTTGGGAACCTTGGGACAGGGAGGATCCGGCTACACCTTC. The V call is TRBV6-2 or TRBV6-3, the J call TRBJ1-2; 9 bases are a match to TRBD1. From germline, CDR1 is MNHEY and CDR2 SVGEGT. Trimming took 4 bases from V and 8 from J; bases not matched to a gene: 17. CDR3 size: 17 residues.

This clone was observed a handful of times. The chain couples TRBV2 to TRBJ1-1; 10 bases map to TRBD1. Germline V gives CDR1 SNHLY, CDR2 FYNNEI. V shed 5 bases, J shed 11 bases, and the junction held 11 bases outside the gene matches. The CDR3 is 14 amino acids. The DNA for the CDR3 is TGTGCCAGCAGTCCCCAGACCGGGACAGGGGCTGCTTTCTTT. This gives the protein CASSPQTGTGAAFF.

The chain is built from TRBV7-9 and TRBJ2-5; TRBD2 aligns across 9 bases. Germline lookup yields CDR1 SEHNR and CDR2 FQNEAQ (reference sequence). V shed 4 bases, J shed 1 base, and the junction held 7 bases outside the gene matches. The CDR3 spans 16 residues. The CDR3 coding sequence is TGTGCCAGCAGCTCCCGCGGGGGGGGCCTCCAAGAGACCCAGTACTTC. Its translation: CASSSRGGGLQETQYF.

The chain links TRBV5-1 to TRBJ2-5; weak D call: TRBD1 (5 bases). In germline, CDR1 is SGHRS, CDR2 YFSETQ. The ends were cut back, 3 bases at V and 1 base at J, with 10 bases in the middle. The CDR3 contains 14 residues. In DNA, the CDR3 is TGCGCCAGCAGCTCATCAGGGTTCCAAGAGACCCAGTACTTC. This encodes CASSSSGFQETQYF.

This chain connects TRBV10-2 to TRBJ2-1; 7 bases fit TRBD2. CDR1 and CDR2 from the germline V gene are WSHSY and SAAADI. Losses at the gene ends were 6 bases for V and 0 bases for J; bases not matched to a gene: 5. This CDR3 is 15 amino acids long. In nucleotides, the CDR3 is TGCGCCAGCAGCGGGGGGTTGGCCTCCTACAATGAGCAGTTCTTC. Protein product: CASSGGLASYNEQFF.

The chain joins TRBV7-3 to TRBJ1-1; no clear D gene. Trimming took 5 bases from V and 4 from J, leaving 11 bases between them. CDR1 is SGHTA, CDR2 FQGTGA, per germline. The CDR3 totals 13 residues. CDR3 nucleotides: TGTGCCAGCAGCCAAGACCCGGGCACTGAAGCTTTCTTT. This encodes CASSQDPGTEAFF. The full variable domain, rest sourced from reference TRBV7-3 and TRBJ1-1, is GAGVSQTPSNKVTEKGKYVELRCDPISGHTALYWYRQSLGQGPEFLIYFQGTGAADDSGLPNDRFFAVRPEGSVSTLKIQRTERGDSAVYLCASSQDPGTEAFFGQGTRLTVV.

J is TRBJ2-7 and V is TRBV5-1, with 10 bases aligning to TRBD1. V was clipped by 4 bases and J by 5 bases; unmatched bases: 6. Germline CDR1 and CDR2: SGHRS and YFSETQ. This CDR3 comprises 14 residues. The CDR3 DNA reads TGCGCCAGCAGCCCGGGACAGGGGCTCGACGAGCAGTACTTC. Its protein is CASSPGQGLDEQYF.

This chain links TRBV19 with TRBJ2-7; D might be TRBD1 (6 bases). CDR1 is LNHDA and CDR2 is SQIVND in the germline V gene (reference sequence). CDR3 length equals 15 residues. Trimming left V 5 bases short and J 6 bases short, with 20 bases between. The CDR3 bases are TGTGCCAGTAGTCTCAGACGGACAGCCTTGGGCGAGCAGTACTTC. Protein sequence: CASSLRRTALGEQYF.

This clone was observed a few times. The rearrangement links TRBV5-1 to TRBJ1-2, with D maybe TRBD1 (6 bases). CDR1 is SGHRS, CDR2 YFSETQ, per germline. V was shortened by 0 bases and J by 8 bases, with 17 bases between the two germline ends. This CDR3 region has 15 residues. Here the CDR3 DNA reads TGCGCCAGCAGCTTGGCCTCGGGCAGGGGAGAAGGCTACACCTTC. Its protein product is CASSLASGRGEGYTF.

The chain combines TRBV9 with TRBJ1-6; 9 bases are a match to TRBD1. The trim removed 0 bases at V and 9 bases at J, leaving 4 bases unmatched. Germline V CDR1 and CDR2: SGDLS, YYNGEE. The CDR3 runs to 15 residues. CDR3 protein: CASSVATGGASPLHF. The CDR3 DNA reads TGTGCCAGCAGCGTAGCTACAGGGGGCGCTTCACCCCTCCACTTT.

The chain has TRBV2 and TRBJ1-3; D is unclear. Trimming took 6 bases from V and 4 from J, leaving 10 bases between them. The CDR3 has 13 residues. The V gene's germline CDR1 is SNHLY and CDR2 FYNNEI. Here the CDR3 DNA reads TGTGCCAGCAGGGCCGCCGGGGGAAACACCATATATTTT. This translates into CASRAAGGNTIYF. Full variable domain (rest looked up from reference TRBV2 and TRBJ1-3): EPEVTQTPSHQVTQMGQEVILRCVPISNHLYFYWYRQILGQKVEFLVSFYNNEISEKSEIFDDQFSVERPDGSNFTLKIRSTKLEDSAMYFCASRAAGGNTIYFGEGSWLTVV.

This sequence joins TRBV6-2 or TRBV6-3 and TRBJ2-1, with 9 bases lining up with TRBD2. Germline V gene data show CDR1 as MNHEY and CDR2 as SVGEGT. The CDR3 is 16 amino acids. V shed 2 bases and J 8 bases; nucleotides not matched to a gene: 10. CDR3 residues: CASSYVRAGGLYEQFF. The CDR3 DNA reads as TGTGCCAGCAGTTACGTTCGCGCGGGGGGGCTCTATGAGCAGTTCTTC.

DNA of the CDR3: TGTGCCAGCAGCCTAAGAGACATTCAGCCCCAGCATTTT. Translation gives CASSLRDIQPQHF. The chain combines TRBV7-2 with TRBJ1-5; no clear D. The V end was cut by 5 bases, the J end by 6 bases, with 11 bases between. Germline CDR1 is SGHTA and CDR2 is FQGNSA. The CDR3 covers 13 residues.

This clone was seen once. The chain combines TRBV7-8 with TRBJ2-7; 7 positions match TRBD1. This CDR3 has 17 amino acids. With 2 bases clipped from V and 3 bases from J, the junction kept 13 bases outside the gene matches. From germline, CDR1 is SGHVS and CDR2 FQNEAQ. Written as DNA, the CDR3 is TGTGCCAGCAGCTTACCCCTACGGTTAGGGGGCTACTACGAGCAGTACTTC. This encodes CASSLPLRLGGYYEQYF.

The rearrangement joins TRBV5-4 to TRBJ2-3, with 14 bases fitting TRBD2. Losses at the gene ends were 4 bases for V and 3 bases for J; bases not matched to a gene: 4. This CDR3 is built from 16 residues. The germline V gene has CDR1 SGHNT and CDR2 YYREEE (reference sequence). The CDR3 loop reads CASSRGLAGGTDTQYF. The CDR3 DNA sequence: TGTGCCAGCAGCCGCGGACTAGCGGGGGGAACAGATACGCAGTATTTT.

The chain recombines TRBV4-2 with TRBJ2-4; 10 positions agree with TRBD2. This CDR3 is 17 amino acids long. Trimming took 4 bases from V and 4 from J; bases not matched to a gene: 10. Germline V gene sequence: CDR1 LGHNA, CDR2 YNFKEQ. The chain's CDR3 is CASSPGLALEEKNIQYF. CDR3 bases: TGTGCCAGCAGCCCGGGACTAGCGTTGGAAGAAAAAAACATTCAGTACTTC.

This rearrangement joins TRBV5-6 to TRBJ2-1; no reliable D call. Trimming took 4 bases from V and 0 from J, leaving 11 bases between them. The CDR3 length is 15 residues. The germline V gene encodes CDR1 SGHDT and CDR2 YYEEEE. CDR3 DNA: TGTGCCAGCAGCCCCAACCCGAGCTCCTACAATGAGCAGTTCTTC. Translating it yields CASSPNPSSYNEQFF.

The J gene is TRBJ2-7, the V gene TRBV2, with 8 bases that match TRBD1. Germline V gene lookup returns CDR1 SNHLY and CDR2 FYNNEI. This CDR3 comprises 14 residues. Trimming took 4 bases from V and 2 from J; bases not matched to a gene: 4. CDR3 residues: CASSGQGPTYEQYF. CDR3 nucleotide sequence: TGTGCCAGCAGTGGACAGGGGCCCACCTACGAGCAGTACTTC.

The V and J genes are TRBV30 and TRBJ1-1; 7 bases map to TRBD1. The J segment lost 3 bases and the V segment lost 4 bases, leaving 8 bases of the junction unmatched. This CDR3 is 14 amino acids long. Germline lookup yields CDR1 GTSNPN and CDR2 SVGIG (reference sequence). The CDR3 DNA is TGTGCCTGGACTGTAGGGGGCGCGGACACTGAAGCTTTCTTT. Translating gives CAWTVGGADTEAFF.

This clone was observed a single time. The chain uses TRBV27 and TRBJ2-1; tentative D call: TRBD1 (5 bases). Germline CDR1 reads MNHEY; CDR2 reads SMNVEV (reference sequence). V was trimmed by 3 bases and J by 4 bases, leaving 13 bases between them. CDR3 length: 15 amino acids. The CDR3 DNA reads TGTGCCAGCAGTTTGTCCCAGGGCCTATACAATGAGCAGTTCTTC. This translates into CASSLSQGLYNEQFF.

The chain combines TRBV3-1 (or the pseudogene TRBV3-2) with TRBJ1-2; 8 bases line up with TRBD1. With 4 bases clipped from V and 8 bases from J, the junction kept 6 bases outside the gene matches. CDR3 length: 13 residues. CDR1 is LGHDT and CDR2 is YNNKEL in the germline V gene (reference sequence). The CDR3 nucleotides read TGTGCCAGCAGCCCATGGACAGGGTGGGGCTACACCTTC. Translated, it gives CASSPWTGWGYTF.

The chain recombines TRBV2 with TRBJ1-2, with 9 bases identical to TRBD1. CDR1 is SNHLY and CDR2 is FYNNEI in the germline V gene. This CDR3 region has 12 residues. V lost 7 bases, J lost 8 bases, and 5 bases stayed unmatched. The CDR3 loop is CASIRTGVGYTF. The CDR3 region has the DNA TGTGCCAGCATCAGGACAGGGGTAGGCTACACCTTC.

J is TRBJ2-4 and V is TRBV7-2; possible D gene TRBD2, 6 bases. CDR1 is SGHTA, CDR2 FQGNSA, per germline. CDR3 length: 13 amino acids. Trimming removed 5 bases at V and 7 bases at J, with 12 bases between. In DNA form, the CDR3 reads TGTGCCAGCAGCAAGGGGAGGAGGAACATTCAGTACTTC. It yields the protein CASSKGRRNIQYF.

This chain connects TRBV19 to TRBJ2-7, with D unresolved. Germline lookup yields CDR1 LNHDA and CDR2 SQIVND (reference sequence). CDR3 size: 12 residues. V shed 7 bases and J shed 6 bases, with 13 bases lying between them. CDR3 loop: CASKTEPSEQYF. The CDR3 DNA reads TGTGCCAGTAAGACTGAGCCTTCCGAGCAGTACTTC.

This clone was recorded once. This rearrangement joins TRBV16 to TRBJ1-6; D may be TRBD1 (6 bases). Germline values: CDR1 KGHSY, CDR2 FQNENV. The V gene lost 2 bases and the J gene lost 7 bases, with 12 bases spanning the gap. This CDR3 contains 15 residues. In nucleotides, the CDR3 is TGTGCCAGCAGCCAAATAACAGGGCGCAATTCACCCCTCCACTTT. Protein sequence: CASSQITGRNSPLHF.

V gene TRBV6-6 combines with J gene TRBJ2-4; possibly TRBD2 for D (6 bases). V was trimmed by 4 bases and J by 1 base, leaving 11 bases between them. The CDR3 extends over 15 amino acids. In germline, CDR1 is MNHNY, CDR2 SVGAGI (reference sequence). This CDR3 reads CASSSLAFAKNIQYF. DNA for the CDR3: TGTGCCAGCAGTTCCCTAGCGTTTGCCAAAAACATTCAGTACTTC.

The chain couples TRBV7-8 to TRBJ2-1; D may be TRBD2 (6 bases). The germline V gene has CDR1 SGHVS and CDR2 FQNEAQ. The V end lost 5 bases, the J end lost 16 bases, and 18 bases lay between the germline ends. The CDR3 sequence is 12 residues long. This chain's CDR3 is CASSPSGGALFF. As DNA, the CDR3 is TGTGCCAGCAGCCCGTCCGGGGGAGCTCTATTCTTC.